Shown below are 8 T cell receptor beta chains from a single sample sequenced in a study of cytomegalovirus exposure and HLA in healthy donors. The study ran its PCR with 60 Vbeta and 13 Jbeta primers. The repertoire was sequenced with immunoSEQ multiplex PCR; TCRdb's copy has only in-frame clones and lacks some. The sample data list about 70,000 clones. Sequencing was performed on PBMCs. The origin of the receptors is a female donor in good health and CMV-seropositive.

The J gene is TRBJ2-2, the V gene TRBV19; 9 bases fit TRBD2. CDR1 LNHDA and CDR2 SQIVND come from the germline V gene (reference sequence). This CDR3 has 19 amino acids. J lost 1 base, V lost 7 bases, and 16 bases had no gene match. The CDR3 spells CASTPPGRVAGENTGELFF. The CDR3 DNA follows: TGTGCCAGTACCCCACCGGGTCGAGTAGCGGGGGAGAACACCGGGGAGCTGTTTTTT.

This sequence joins TRBV2 and TRBJ1-2, with a weak D call TRBD1 (6 bases). Germline-derived CDR1 and CDR2 are SNHLY and FYNNEI. The CDR3 covers 13 residues. V shed 3 bases and J shed 2 bases, with 7 bases lying between them. The CDR3: CASSEGANYGYTF. The CDR3 DNA reads as TGTGCCAGCAGTGAGGGGGCGAACTATGGCTACACCTTC.

The J gene is TRBJ2-5, the V gene TRBV15, with 7 bases aligning to TRBD1. There are 18 residues in the CDR3. The germline CDR1 and CDR2 sequences are LNHNV and YYDKDF (reference sequence). J was trimmed by 1 base and V by 0 bases; bases with no gene match: 11. In DNA form, the CDR3 reads TGTGCCACCAGCAGAGATTACGGGGACAGCTTTCTCCAAGAGACCCAGTACTTC. This encodes CATSRDYGDSFLQETQYF.

The V gene is TRBV4-1, the J gene TRBJ2-7; TRBD1 matches at 10 bases. J lost 3 bases, V lost 3 bases, and 2 bases had no gene match. CDR1 is MGHRA, CDR2 YSYEKL, per germline. The CDR3 is 14 amino acids. The CDR3 region is CASSQDRGSYEQYF. DNA of the CDR3: TGCGCCAGCAGCCAGGACAGGGGGAGCTACGAGCAGTACTTC.

Regarding this clone: Other DNA sequences in the same sample also yield this CDR3. The gene calls are TRBV4-1 and TRBJ1-5; D call uncertain. The germline V gene has CDR1 MGHRA and CDR2 YSYEKL. The V and J ends lost 0 bases and 1 base respectively, with 7 bases between them. CDR3 length equals 15 residues. CDR3 region: CASSQDAGSNQPQHF. The CDR3 nucleotides are TGCGCCAGCAGCCAAGATGCGGGAAGCAATCAGCCCCAGCATTTT.

The genes are TRBV7-9 and TRBJ2-5, with 14 bases fitting TRBD2. V was pared by 5 bases and J by 3 bases, with 5 bases of the junction left unmatched. The CDR3 extends over 16 amino acids. Germline values: CDR1 SEHNR, CDR2 FQNEAQ (reference sequence). CDR3 in DNA: TGTGCCAGCAGCGCGGGACTAGCGGGGGTCGAAGAGACCCAGTACTTC. Amino acid sequence: CASSAGLAGVEETQYF.

V usage is TRBV18 and J usage is TRBJ1-1; no reliable D call. The germline V gene has CDR1 KGHSH and CDR2 LQKENI. The CDR3 loop spans 12 amino acids. Trimming removed 6 bases at V and 5 bases at J, with 10 bases between. The CDR3 is CASSQPTTEAFF. CDR3 DNA sequence: TGTGCCAGCTCCCAACCCACAACTGAAGCTTTCTTT.

This rearrangement joins TRBV28 to TRBJ2-2; 8 bases line up with TRBD2. This CDR3 is built from 16 residues. Germline V gives CDR1 MDHEN, CDR2 SYDVKM. After removal of 4 bases from V and 4 bases from J, the junction contained 8 bases not matched to a gene. CDR3 amino acids: CASSSVSGTPTGELFF. In nucleotides, the CDR3 is TGTGCCAGCAGTTCCGTTAGCGGGACACCCACCGGGGAGCTGTTTTTT.